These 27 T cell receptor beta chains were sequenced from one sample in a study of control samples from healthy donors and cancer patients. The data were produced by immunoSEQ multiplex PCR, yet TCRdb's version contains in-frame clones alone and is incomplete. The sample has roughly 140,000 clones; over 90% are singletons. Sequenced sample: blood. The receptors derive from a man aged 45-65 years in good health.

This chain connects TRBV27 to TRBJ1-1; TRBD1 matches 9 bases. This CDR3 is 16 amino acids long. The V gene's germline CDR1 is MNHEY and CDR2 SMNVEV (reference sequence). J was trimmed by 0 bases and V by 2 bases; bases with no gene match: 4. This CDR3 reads CASSLRTGAMNTEAFF. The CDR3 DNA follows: TGTGCCAGCAGTTTACGGACAGGGGCTATGAACACTGAAGCTTTCTTT.

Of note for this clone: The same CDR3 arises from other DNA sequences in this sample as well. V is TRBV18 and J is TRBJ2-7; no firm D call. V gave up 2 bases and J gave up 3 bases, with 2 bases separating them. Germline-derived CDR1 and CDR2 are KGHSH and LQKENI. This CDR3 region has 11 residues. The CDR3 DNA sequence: TGTGCCAGCTCACCAGACTACGAGCAGTACTTC. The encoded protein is CASSPDYEQYF.

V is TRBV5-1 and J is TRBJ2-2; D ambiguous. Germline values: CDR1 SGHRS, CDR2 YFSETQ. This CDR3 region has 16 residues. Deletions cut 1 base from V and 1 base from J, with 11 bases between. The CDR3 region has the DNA TGCGCCAGCAGCTTGACTATATCCCAGAACACCGGGGAGCTGTTTTTT. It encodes CASSLTISQNTGELFF.

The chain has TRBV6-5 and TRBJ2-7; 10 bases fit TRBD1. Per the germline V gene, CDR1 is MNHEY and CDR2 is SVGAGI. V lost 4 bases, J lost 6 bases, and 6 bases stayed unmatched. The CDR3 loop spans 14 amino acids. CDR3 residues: CASSSRDRGGEQYF. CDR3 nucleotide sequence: TGTGCCAGCAGTTCCCGGGACAGGGGAGGCGAGCAGTACTTC.

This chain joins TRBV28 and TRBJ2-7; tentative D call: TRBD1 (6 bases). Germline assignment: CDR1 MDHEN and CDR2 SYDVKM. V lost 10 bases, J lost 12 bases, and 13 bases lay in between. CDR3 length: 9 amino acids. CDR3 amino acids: CATGDIGYF. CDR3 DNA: TGTGCCACCGGGGACATTGGGTACTTC. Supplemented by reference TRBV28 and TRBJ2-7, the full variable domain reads DVKVTQSSRYLVKRTGEKVFLECVQDMDHENMFWYRQDPGLGLRLIYFSYDVKMKEKGDIPEGYSVSREKKERFSLILESASTNQTSMYLCATGDIGYFGPGTRLTVT.

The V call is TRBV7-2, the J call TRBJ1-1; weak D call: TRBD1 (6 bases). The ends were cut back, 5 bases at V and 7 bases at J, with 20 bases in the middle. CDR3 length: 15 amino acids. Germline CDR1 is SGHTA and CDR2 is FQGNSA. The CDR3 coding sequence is TGTGCCAGCAGCCCACCCCGGAGGGCACAGGGTGAAGCTTTCTTT. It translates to CASSPPRRAQGEAFF.

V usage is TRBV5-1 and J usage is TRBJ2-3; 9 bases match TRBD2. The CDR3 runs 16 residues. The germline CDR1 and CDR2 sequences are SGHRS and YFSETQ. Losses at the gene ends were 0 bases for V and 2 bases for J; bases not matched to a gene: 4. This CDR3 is CASSLVSGSVTDTQYF. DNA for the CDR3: TGCGCCAGCAGCTTGGTTAGCGGGAGTGTCACAGATACGCAGTATTTT.

DNA of the CDR3: TGTGCCTGGAGTAAAGGGACAGGGCGGAACTATGGCTACACCTTC. This codes for CAWSKGTGRNYGYTF. The chain links TRBV30 to TRBJ1-2; 9 bases line up with TRBD1. The CDR3 loop spans 15 amino acids. Trimming took 2 bases from V and 2 from J; bases not matched to a gene: 6. Germline V gene sequence: CDR1 GTSNPN, CDR2 SVGIG (reference sequence).

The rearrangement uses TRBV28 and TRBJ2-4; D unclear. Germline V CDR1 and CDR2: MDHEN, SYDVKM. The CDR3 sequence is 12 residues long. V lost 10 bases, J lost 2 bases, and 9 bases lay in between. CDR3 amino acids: CATQDSKNIQYF. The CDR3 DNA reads TGTGCCACCCAGGATTCCAAAAACATTCAGTACTTC.

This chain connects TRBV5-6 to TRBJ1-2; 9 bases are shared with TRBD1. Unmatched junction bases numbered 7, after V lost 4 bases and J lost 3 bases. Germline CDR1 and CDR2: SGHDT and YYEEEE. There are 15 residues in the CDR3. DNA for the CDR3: TGTGCCAGCAGCCCCGAAGGGACAGGGTACTATGGCTACACCTTC. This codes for CASSPEGTGYYGYTF. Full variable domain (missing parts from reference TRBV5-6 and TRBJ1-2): DAGVTQSPTHLIKTRGQQVTLRCSPKSGHDTVSWYQQALGQGPQFIFQYYEEEERQRGNFPDRFSGHQFPNYSSELNVNALLLGDSALYLCASSPEGTGYYGYTFGSGTRLTVV.

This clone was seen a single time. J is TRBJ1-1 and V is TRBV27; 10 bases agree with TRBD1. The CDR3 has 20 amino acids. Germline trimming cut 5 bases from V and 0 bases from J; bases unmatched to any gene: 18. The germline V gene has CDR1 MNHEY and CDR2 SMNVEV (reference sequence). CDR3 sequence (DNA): TGTGCCAGCAGTACTCGACCCGGGACAGGGGTGAGATTGATGAACACTGAAGCTTTCTTT. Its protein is CASSTRPGTGVRLMNTEAFF.

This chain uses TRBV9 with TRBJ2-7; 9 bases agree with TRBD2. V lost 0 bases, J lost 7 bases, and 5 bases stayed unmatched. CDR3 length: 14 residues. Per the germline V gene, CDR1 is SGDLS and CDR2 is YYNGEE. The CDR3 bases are TGTGCCAGCAGCGTAGCCGGGACTAGCTGGGAGCAGTACTTC. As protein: CASSVAGTSWEQYF.

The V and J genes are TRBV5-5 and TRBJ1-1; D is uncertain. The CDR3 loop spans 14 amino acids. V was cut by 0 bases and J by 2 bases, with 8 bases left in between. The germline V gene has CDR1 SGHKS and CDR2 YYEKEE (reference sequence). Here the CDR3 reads CASSLGPVNTEAFF. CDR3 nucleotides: TGTGCCAGCAGCTTGGGGCCAGTAAACACTGAAGCTTTCTTT.

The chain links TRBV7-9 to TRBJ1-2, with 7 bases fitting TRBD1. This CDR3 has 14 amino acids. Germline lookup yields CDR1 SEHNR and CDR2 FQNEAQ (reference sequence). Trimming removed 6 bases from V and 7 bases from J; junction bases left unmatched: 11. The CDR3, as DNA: TGTGCCAGCAGTATCGACAGGGCCGGAGGTGGCTACACCTTC. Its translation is CASSIDRAGGGYTF. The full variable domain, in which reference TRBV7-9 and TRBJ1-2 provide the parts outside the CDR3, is DTGVSQNPRHKITKRGQNVTFRCDPISEHNRLYWYRQTLGQGPEFLTYFQNEAQLEKSRLLSDRFSAERPKGSFSTLEIQRTEQGDSAMYLCASSIDRAGGGYTFGSGTRLTVV.

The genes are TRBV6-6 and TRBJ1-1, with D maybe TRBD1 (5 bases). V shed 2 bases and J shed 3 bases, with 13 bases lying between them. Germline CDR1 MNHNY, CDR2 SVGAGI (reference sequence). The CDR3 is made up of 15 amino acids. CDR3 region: CASSYGGGVDTEAFF. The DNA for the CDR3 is TGTGCCAGCAGTTACGGAGGAGGGGTCGACACTGAAGCTTTCTTT.

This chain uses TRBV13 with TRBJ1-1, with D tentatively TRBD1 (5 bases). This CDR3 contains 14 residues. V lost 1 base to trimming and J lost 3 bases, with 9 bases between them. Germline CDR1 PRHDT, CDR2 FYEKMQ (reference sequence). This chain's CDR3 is CASSLAQGYTEAFF. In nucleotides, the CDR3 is TGTGCCAGCAGCTTAGCCCAGGGATACACTGAAGCTTTCTTT.

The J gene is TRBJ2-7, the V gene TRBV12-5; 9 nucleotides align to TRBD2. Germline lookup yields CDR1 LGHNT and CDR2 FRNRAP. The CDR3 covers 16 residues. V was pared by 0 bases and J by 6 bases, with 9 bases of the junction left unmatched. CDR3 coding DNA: TGTGCTAGTGGTTTGGTACTAGGCGGGAGGGCCGTCGAGCAGTACTTC. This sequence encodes CASGLVLGGRAVEQYF.

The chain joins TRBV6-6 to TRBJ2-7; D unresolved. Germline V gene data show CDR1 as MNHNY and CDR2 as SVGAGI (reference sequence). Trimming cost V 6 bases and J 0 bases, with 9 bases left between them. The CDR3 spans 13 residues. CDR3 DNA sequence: TGTGCCAGCAGCACGGTAGGCTCCTACGAGCAGTACTTC. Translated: CASSTVGSYEQYF.

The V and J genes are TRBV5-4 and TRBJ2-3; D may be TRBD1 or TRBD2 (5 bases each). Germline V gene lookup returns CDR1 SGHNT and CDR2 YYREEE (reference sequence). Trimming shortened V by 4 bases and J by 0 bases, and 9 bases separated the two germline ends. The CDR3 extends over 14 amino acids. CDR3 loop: CASSRDGSTDTQYF. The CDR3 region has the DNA TGTGCCAGCAGCCGGGACGGTAGCACAGATACGCAGTATTTT.

CDR3 DNA sequence: TGCGCCAGCAGCTCCCGGACAGGGGATTACGAGCAGTACTTC. This codes for CASSSRTGDYEQYF. The chain is built from TRBV5-1 and TRBJ2-7; TRBD1 aligns across 9 bases. The CDR3 contains 14 residues. Unmatched junction bases numbered 5, after V lost 3 bases and J lost 4 bases. Germline loops: CDR1 SGHRS, CDR2 YFSETQ.

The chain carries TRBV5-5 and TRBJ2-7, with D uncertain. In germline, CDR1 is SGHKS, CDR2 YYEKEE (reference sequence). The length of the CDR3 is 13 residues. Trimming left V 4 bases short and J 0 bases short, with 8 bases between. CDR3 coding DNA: TGTGCCAGCAGCGGCCTTAGCTCCTACGAGCAGTACTTC. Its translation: CASSGLSSYEQYF.

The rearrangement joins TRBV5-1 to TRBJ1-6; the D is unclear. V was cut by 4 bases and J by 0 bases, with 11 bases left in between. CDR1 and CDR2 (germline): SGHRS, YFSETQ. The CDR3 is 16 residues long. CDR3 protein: CASSQTLDSYNSPLHF. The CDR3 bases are TGCGCCAGCAGCCAGACACTCGACTCCTATAATTCACCCCTCCACTTT. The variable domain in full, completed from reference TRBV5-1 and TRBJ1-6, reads KAGVTQTPRYLIKTRGQQVTLSCSPISGHRSVSWYQQTPGQGLQFLFEYFSETQRNKGNFPGRFSGRQFSNSRSEMNVSTLELGDSALYLCASSQTLDSYNSPLHFGNGTRLTVT.

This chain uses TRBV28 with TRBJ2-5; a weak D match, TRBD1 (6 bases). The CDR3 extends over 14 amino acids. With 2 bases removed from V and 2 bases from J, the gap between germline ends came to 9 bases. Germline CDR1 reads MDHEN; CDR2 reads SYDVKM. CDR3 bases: TGTGCCAGCAGTTTAAACAGGGTGCAAGAGACCCAGTACTTC. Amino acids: CASSLNRVQETQYF.

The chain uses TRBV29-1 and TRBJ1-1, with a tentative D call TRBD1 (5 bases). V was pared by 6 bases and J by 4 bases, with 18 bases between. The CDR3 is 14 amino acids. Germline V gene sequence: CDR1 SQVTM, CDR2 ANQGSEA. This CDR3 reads CSVLLSVGRTEAFF. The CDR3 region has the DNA TGCAGCGTCTTACTGTCGGTGGGGCGCACTGAAGCTTTCTTT.

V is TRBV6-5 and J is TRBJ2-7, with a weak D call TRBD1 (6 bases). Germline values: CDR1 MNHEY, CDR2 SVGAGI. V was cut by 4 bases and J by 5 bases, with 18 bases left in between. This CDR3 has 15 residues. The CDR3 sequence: CASSLGTSSGDEQYF. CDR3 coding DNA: TGTGCCAGCAGTTTGGGGACATCGAGTGGAGACGAGCAGTACTTC.

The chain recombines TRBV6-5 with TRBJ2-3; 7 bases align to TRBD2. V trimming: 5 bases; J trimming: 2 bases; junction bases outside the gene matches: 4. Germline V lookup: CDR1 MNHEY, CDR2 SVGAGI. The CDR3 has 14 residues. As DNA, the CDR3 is TGTGCCAGCAGTCGGGGACTACCCACAGATACGCAGTATTTT. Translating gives CASSRGLPTDTQYF.

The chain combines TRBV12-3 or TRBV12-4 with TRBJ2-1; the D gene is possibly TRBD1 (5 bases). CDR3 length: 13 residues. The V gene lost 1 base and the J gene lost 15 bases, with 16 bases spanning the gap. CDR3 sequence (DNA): TGTGCCAGCAGTTTAGATTCATTAGGGGAAAGGTTCTTC. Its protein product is CASSLDSLGERFF.